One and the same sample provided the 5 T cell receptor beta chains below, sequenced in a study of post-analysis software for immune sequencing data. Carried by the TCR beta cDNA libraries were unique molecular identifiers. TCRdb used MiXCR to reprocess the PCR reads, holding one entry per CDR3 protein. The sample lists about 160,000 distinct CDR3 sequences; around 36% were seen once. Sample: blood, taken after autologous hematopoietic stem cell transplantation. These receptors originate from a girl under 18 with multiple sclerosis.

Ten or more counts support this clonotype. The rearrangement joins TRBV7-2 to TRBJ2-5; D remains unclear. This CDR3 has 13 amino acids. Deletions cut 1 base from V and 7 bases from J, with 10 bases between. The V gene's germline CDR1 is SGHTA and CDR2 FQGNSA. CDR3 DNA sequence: TGTGCCAGCAGCTTAGAGCAAGGGCGGACCCAGTACTTC. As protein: CASSLEQGRTQYF.

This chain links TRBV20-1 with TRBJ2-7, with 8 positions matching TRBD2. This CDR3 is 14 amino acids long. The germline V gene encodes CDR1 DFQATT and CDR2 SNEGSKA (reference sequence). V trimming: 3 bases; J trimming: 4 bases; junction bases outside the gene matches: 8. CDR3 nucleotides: TGCAGTGCTAGGCGGGGGGCACAGGAATACGAGCAGTACTTC. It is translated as CSARRGAQEYEQYF.

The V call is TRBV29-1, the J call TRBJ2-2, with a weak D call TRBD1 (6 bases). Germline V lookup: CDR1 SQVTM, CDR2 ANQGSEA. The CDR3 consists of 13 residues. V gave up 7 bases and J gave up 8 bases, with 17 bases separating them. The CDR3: CSAGTTPRGELFF. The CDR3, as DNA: TGCAGCGCCGGGACAACCCCTCGAGGGGAGCTGTTTTTT.

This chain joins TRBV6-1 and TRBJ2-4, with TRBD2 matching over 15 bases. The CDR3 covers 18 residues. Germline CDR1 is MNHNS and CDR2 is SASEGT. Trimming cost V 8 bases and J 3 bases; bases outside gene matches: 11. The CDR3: CASAGTSGRPGVKNIQYF. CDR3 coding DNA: TGTGCCAGCGCTGGGACTAGCGGGAGGCCGGGGGTCAAAAACATTCAGTACTTC.

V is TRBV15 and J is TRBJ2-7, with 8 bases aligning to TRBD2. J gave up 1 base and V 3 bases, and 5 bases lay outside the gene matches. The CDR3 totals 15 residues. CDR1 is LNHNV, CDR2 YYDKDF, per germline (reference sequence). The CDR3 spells CATSSQTSVSYEQYF. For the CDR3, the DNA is TGTGCCACCAGCAGTCAGACTAGCGTATCCTACGAGCAGTACTTC.